This paragraph reports one TCR beta chain. The source of the sample is a study of regulatory T cells in long-lasting Graves disease. Noted time point: persistent/refractory GD, antithyroid drugs over 5 years with positive TRAb. RNA extracted from PBMCs served as the sequencing template. TCR beta libraries were built with iRepertoire HTBI primers and Arm-PCR of CDR3 regions. Each CDR3 protein is one row after TCRdb ran MiXCR on the multiplex PCR reads. The sample consists of 650,000 to 850,000 distinct CDR3 sequences, about 32% of them appearing once. The TCR originated in a female donor with Graves disease. The sample was peripheral blood mononuclear cells (PBMCs), taken when the disease was refractory, from a patient treated with antithyroid drugs.

The CDR3 DNA reads as TGTGCCAGCAGTGGAGGACTAGCGGGTCGATATTCCTACGAGCAGTACTTC. It is translated as CASSGGLAGRYSYEQYF. This chain links TRBV12-3 or TRBV12-4 with TRBJ2-7; 11 bases agree with TRBD2. Losses at the gene ends were 5 bases for V and 1 base for J; bases not matched to a gene: 10. The CDR3 spans 17 residues.